The 5 T cell receptor beta chains below all came from one sample that was sequenced in a study of a mutant IDH1 vaccine in newly diagnosed glioma. Documented time point: baseline, week 1 (first vaccination visit). As to treatment: pre-vaccination baseline after standard-of-care therapy. TCRdb's copy holds only in-frame clones and misses some; the assay was immunoSEQ multiplex PCR. Among tens of thousands of clones, around 82% were seen once, and the ten largest hold around 7.4%. The sequences come from PBMCs, collected from a glioma patient treated with radiotherapy, temozolomide or both. Receptors originate from a woman aged 45-65 years with glioma.

This rearrangement joins TRBV29-1 to TRBJ2-5, with a possible D match to TRBD2 (6 bases). Germline CDR1 reads SQVTM; CDR2 reads ANQGSEA. The CDR3 has 16 amino acids. Trimming cost V 1 base and J 1 base, with 16 bases left between them. In DNA form, the CDR3 reads TGCAGCGTTGAAGGCGGGGCACGGGATCTCCAAGAGACCCAGTACTTC. It encodes CSVEGGARDLQETQYF.

The chain employs TRBV5-1 and TRBJ1-2; D is uncertain. The CDR3 has 14 amino acids. From germline, CDR1 is SGHRS and CDR2 YFSETQ. V was cut by 0 bases and J by 6 bases, with 12 bases left in between. The DNA of the CDR3 is TGCGCCAGCAGCTTGGGACGGGCCGCTGATGGCTACACCTTC. Translating gives CASSLGRAADGYTF.

The chain has TRBV6-6 and TRBJ1-1; no clear D. The CDR3 extends over 15 amino acids. V was pared by 2 bases and J by 2 bases, with 12 bases between. CDR1 and CDR2 (germline): MNHNY, SVGAGI (reference sequence). CDR3 residues: CASSYGIAVNTEAFF. The CDR3, as DNA: TGTGCCAGCAGTTACGGCATAGCGGTAAACACTGAAGCTTTCTTT.

The V and J genes are TRBV10-3 and TRBJ1-2, with D possibly matching TRBD1 (5 bases). CDR3 length: 11 amino acids. Germline V gene sequence: CDR1 ENHRY, CDR2 SYGVKD. The germline V and J ends were trimmed by 10 bases and 3 bases, with 9 bases remaining between them. The chain's CDR3 is CATGLDYGYTF. CDR3 coding DNA: TGTGCCACGGGGCTTGACTATGGCTACACCTTC.

V is TRBV6-5 and J is TRBJ2-7, with D uncertain. Germline values: CDR1 MNHEY, CDR2 SVGAGI. The CDR3 consists of 13 residues. Trimming took 8 bases from V and 1 from J, leaving 12 bases between them. The CDR3 bases are TGTGCCAGCTACTCCTCTCAGTCCTACGAGCAGTACTTC. Translating it yields CASYSSQSYEQYF.